This T cell receptor beta chain was recorded in a study of Tregs in tolerant kidney transplant recipients (dated by TCRdb to between 2018 and 2021). A note on the overall study: The transplants used related donors along with nonmyeloablative bone marrow transplantation, and in the human trials mixed chimerism was transient. The study applied TCRbeta sequencing to find donor-specific regulatory T cells before combined kidney and bone marrow transplantation and then followed those same cells after transplant. Results the study describes overall, beyond this receptor: Because only a small number of patients were included, the study had limitations, and the results will need to be validated in larger populations as well as under other immunosuppression protocols. The most biologically relevant and donor-specific TCRbeta repertoire appeared to be identified by expanding Tregs with activated donor B cells. Although technical replication error seemed to be minimal, the question of biological reproducibility was not addressed directly. PCR primers changed over time for some patients, so nucleotide-level comparison across those patients' samples was not possible. In tolerant patients, donor-specific Tregs expanded more than Tregs overall, which suggests antigen-driven rather than nonspecific expansion.

With regard to this clone: Its cognate antigen has yet to be identified. The sample holds no much larger clone one base away, and base qualities are not on file.

For TCRbeta CDR3 sequencing, genomic DNA from the sorted cells was extracted using the QIAGEN DNeasy Blood and Tissue Kit. High-throughput TCRbeta CDR3 sequencing, including PCR amplification with bias correction and internal controls, was performed commercially through immunoSEQ. The authors' analysis ran thus. Unique productive TCRbeta sequences were defined by CDR3 nucleotide sequence when primers matched and otherwise by CDR3 amino acid sequence together with Vbeta and Jbeta genes. To correct for sorting error, sequences found in more than one sorted population at a frequency ratio of 2:1 or less were discarded, and the remaining shared sequences were assigned to the population with the higher frequency. Sequences were defined as donor-reactive when expanded at least 5-fold in CFSE-low cells versus unstimulated cells and present at a frequency of at least 0.01% in CFSE-low cells. Jensen-Shannon divergence, calculated on the top 100 TCRbeta sequences ranked by frequency, was used to quantify repertoire divergence. For samples with multiple sequencing runs, sorting error was corrected in each run separately before the runs were combined. Not all clones reach the TCRdb copy of this immuneACCESS table, which keeps in-frame sequences only. Checked studies attribute under half of the gap to unresolved V genes and leave the rest unexplained. V and J calls and clone size follow that table, whereas D and trimming were derived from the DNA. A total of 50,000 to 75,000 clones appear in this sample, more than 95% of them only once. The ten largest account for around 0.34% of the sample.

The cysteine opens and the phenylalanine closes a CDR3 of 12 amino acids. The CDR3 DNA has 36 bases and is translated from base 1. Clipping removes 1 base from V and 8 bases from J, with 0 as the unmatched junction base count. Reading the germline V gene gives CDR1 LGHNA and CDR2 YSLEER. In light of the paper, this sample's time point label describes: blood sample drawn before combined kidney and bone marrow transplant. Unstimulated Tregs (CD4+CD25+CD127-), CD4+ non-Tregs (CD4+CD25-), CD4 and CD8 cells were FACS-sorted from thawed PBMCs. Thawed PBMCs were rested overnight at 37 degrees C with roughly 190 IU/ml IL-2 before Treg sorting. Patients were several combined kidney and bone marrow transplant recipients from the ITN036ST trial, and only these trial subjects had samples available. Healthy control blood was separated into PBMCs by Ficoll density gradient and cryopreserved, and patient PBMCs were collected both before and after transplant.

This clonotype was sampled from a human donor who received a combined kidney and bone marrow transplant. The sample in question was Tregs from blood, obtained before the transplant. The chain uses TRBV4-3 and TRBJ2-3, with 7 bases aligning to TRBD2. The DNA sequence is TGCGCCAGCAGCCAAGCGGGAGGTACGCAGTATTTT. Its product reads: CASSQAGGTQYF.